The 32 T cell receptor beta chains given below trace back to one sample, sequenced in a study of shared clonotypes between healthy human individuals. Produced via immunoSEQ multiplex PCR; TCRdb's table is partial and in-frame only. The data hold about 600,000 clones, with around 97% observed a single time. The specimen was naive CD4+ T cells sorted from blood. The sample's subset: CD45RA+ positively selected. The receptors were sampled from a woman younger than 45 in good health.

DNA for the CDR3: TGTGCCAGCAGTTACGACGGGCTGACTGAAGCTTTCTTT. It yields the protein CASSYDGLTEAFF. The V call is TRBV6-5, the J call TRBJ1-1; D is ambiguous. CDR1 MNHEY and CDR2 SVGAGI come from the germline V gene. Between the trimmed V and J ends, which lost 2 bases and 5 bases, there was a span of 9 bases. CDR3 length equals 13 residues.

The CDR3: CSVQRGPNEKLFF. In DNA, the CDR3 is TGCAGCGTCCAAAGGGGACCTAATGAAAAACTGTTTTTT. This rearrangement joins TRBV29-1 to TRBJ1-4; D perhaps matches TRBD1 (5 bases). Germline V gene lookup returns CDR1 SQVTM and CDR2 ANQGSEA. V was clipped by 6 bases and J by 3 bases, with 11 bases between them. The CDR3 spans 13 residues.

The rearrangement joins TRBV5-1 to TRBJ1-4; unclear D gene. V was cut by 0 bases and J by 7 bases, with 13 bases left in between. CDR1 is SGHRS and CDR2 is YFSETQ in the germline V gene. This CDR3 has 15 residues. The CDR3 loop is CASSLAGGKGEKLFF. CDR3 nucleotide sequence: TGCGCCAGCAGCTTGGCCGGCGGGAAGGGTGAAAAACTGTTTTTT.

The J gene is TRBJ2-2, the V gene TRBV28; perhaps TRBD2 as D (7 bases). The CDR3 spans 14 residues. Trimming cost V 3 bases and J 7 bases, with 12 bases left between them. From germline, CDR1 is MDHEN and CDR2 SYDVKM. As DNA, the CDR3 is TGTGCCAGCAGTTTCTACAGGGAGGGCGGGGAGCTGTTTTTT. It is translated as CASSFYREGGELFF.

The chain recombines TRBV19 with TRBJ2-3; 10 bases are shared with TRBD1. The V gene's germline CDR1 is LNHDA and CDR2 SQIVND (reference sequence). J gave up 1 base and V 3 bases, and 4 bases lay outside the gene matches. The CDR3 has 16 residues. CDR3 sequence (DNA): TGTGCCAGTAGTATTTCCGGGACAGGGGGCACAGATACGCAGTATTTT. It yields the protein CASSISGTGGTDTQYF.

This chain uses TRBV18 with TRBJ1-3; tentatively, D is TRBD1 (6 bases). V was pared by 6 bases and J by 0 bases, with 15 bases between. This CDR3 has 16 amino acids. Germline V gene sequence: CDR1 KGHSH, CDR2 LQKENI. The CDR3 is CASSRGQSSSGNTIYF. CDR3 sequence (DNA): TGTGCCAGCTCGCGAGGACAGTCGAGCTCTGGAAACACCATATATTTT.

The rearrangement uses TRBV19 and TRBJ2-1; 15 bases align to TRBD2. Germline V gene lookup returns CDR1 LNHDA and CDR2 SQIVND (reference sequence). Losses at the gene ends were 3 bases for V and 9 bases for J; bases not matched to a gene: 3. The CDR3 is 15 residues long. The CDR3 DNA reads as TGTGCCAGTAGTATCGTGGGACTAGCGGGAGGTGAGCAGTTCTTC. It is translated as CASSIVGLAGGEQFF.

The chain couples TRBV10-2 to TRBJ2-7; the D gene is possibly TRBD2 (7 bases). The CDR3 contains 12 residues. Trimming took 0 bases from V and 8 from J, leaving 8 bases between them. In germline, CDR1 is WSHSY, CDR2 SAAADI. CDR3: CASSESGGQQYF. The DNA for the CDR3 is TGCGCCAGCAGTGAGTCGGGGGGGCAGCAGTACTTC.

This clone was observed a single time. The genes are TRBV27 and TRBJ2-2; the D is unclear. Trimming pared 2 bases from V and 6 bases from J, leaving 10 bases between. CDR3 size: 14 residues. Germline CDR1 reads MNHEY; CDR2 reads SMNVEV (reference sequence). The CDR3 nucleotides read TGTGCCAGCAGTTTACTAGGTGCGGCCGGGGAGCTGTTTTTT. It yields the protein CASSLLGAAGELFF.

This rearrangement joins TRBV7-8 to TRBJ1-1; the D is unclear. This CDR3 comprises 13 residues. V gave up 8 bases and J gave up 5 bases, with 15 bases separating them. Germline loops: CDR1 SGHVS, CDR2 FQNEAQ. CDR3 region: CASGDLSRTEAFF. Here the CDR3 DNA reads TGTGCCAGCGGCGACTTAAGTAGGACTGAAGCTTTCTTT.

The V and J genes are TRBV5-5 and TRBJ2-7; D is perhaps TRBD1 (5 bases). V was clipped by 4 bases and J by 1 base, with 12 bases between them. CDR3 length: 14 amino acids. Germline CDR1 is SGHKS and CDR2 is YYEKEE (reference sequence). The CDR3 sequence is CASSTVQVSYEQYF. The DNA of the CDR3 is TGTGCCAGCAGCACAGTACAGGTTTCCTACGAGCAGTACTTC.

V usage is TRBV9 and J usage is TRBJ1-6; D not certain. Germline V lookup: CDR1 SGDLS, CDR2 YYNGEE. The V end lost 4 bases, the J end lost 0 bases, and 5 bases lay between the germline ends. There are 14 residues in the CDR3. The CDR3 DNA sequence: TGTGCCAGCAGCCAGAGCTCCTATAATTCACCCCTCCACTTT. Protein: CASSQSSYNSPLHF.

The V and J genes are TRBV5-6 and TRBJ1-4; D is undetermined. The germline gives CDR1 SGHDT, CDR2 YYEEEE. The CDR3 spans 16 residues. V was cut by 0 bases and J by 5 bases, with 14 bases left in between. CDR3 in DNA: TGTGCCAGCAGCTTGGTGGTGTCTTCGCCCAATGAAAAACTGTTTTTT. Residues: CASSLVVSSPNEKLFF.

The CDR3: CASRTSSSGANVLTF. CDR3 sequence (DNA): TGTGCCAGCCGGACTTCAAGTTCTGGGGCCAACGTCCTGACTTTC. The chain links TRBV14 to TRBJ2-6; D is perhaps TRBD2 (5 bases). Germline CDR1 reads SGHDN; CDR2 reads FVKESK. The germline V and J ends were trimmed by 8 bases and 1 base, with 12 bases remaining between them. This CDR3 spans 15 amino acids.

This chain links TRBV6-1 with TRBJ2-2; TRBD1 aligns across 8 bases. Unmatched junction bases numbered 15, after V lost 10 bases and J lost 8 bases. There are 15 residues in the CDR3. Germline assignment: CDR1 MNHNS and CDR2 SASEGT. This CDR3 reads CATTPGPGGWGELFF. The DNA for the CDR3 is TGTGCCACCACGCCTGGTCCAGGGGGCTGGGGGGAGCTGTTTTTT.

V usage is TRBV28 and J usage is TRBJ1-1; possibly TRBD1 for D (6 bases). Germline lookup yields CDR1 MDHEN and CDR2 SYDVKM. V was trimmed by 4 bases and J by 1 base, leaving 16 bases between them. The CDR3 runs 16 residues. In nucleotides, the CDR3 is TGTGCCAGCAGTTCCCACCGGGGGGGCGCGAACACTGAAGCTTTCTTT. Translation gives CASSSHRGGANTEAFF.

The chain recombines TRBV5-1 with TRBJ2-5; no clear D gene. Germline V gives CDR1 SGHRS, CDR2 YFSETQ. V shed 4 bases and J shed 2 bases, with 9 bases lying between them. The CDR3 totals 13 residues. CDR3 sequence (DNA): TGCGCCAGCAGCCCCCAGATGCAAGAGACCCAGTACTTC. Residues: CASSPQMQETQYF.

V is TRBV7-2 and J is TRBJ2-5, with unresolved D. V lost 5 bases, J lost 3 bases, and 16 bases lay in between. CDR1 is SGHTA and CDR2 is FQGNSA in the germline V gene. The CDR3 totals 15 residues. Written as DNA, the CDR3 is TGTGCCAGCAGCCTAAGCCGGGTGGGGAAAGAGACCCAGTACTTC. The encoded protein is CASSLSRVGKETQYF.

V gene TRBV5-1 combines with J gene TRBJ2-2, with D possibly called TRBD1 or TRBD2 (6 bases each). Per the germline V gene, CDR1 is SGHRS and CDR2 is YFSETQ. The CDR3 totals 14 residues. The V end lost 7 bases, the J end lost 6 bases, and 16 bases lay between the germline ends. The CDR3 loop reads CASSGPGEAGELFF. The CDR3 coding sequence is TGCGCCAGCTCCGGGCCAGGGGAGGCCGGGGAGCTGTTTTTT.

The chain combines TRBV6-5 with TRBJ2-7; D not certain. Germline CDR1 reads MNHEY; CDR2 reads SVGAGI. The CDR3 is 11 residues long. V lost 5 bases and J lost 7, with 9 bases in between. The chain's CDR3 is CASSGSIEQYF. The DNA of the CDR3 is TGTGCCAGCAGTGGCAGCATAGAGCAGTACTTC.

The J gene is TRBJ2-1, the V gene TRBV5-1, with 7 nucleotides matching TRBD2. The CDR3 covers 14 residues. Per the germline V gene, CDR1 is SGHRS and CDR2 is YFSETQ. V was pared by 2 bases and J by 6 bases, with 5 bases of the junction left unmatched. The CDR3 here is CASSFRGSGNEQFF. Here the CDR3 DNA reads TGCGCCAGCAGCTTCCGCGGGAGTGGCAATGAGCAGTTCTTC.

The CDR3 sequence is CASSPESDASGYTF. In nucleotides, the CDR3 is TGCGCCAGCAGCCCAGAGTCCGACGCGTCCGGCTACACCTTC. The V call is TRBV5-1, the J call TRBJ1-2; no clear D. The germline CDR1 and CDR2 sequences are SGHRS and YFSETQ. V lost 4 bases, J lost 8 bases, and 18 bases lay in between. The CDR3 sequence is 14 residues long.

This clone has only one observation. This chain links TRBV18 with TRBJ1-1, with 9 nucleotides matching TRBD1. The V gene's germline CDR1 is KGHSH and CDR2 LQKENI. The CDR3 sequence is 15 residues long. V dropped 3 bases and J dropped 3; count of bases not matched to a gene: 5. The CDR3 loop is CASSPGTGMDTEAFF. As DNA, the CDR3 is TGTGCCAGCTCACCCGGGACAGGGATGGACACTGAAGCTTTCTTT. Supplemented by reference TRBV18 and TRBJ1-1, the full variable domain reads NAGVMQNPRHLVRRRGQEARLRCSPMKGHSHVYWYRQLPEEGLKFMVYLQKENIIDESGMPKERFSAEFPKEGPSILRIQQVVRGDSAAYFCASSPGTGMDTEAFFGQGTRLTVV.

The gene calls are TRBV6-1 and TRBJ1-5; no definite D call. This CDR3 comprises 12 residues. Germline V gives CDR1 MNHNS, CDR2 SASEGT. With 8 bases removed from V and 7 bases from J, the gap between germline ends came to 12 bases. The CDR3 nucleotides read TGTGCCAGCGACGAACTTCGACAGCCCCAGCATTTT. It yields the protein CASDELRQPQHF.

This clone appeared a single time. V usage is TRBV28 and J usage is TRBJ2-2, with D uncertain. The CDR3 length is 13 residues. Germline CDR1 MDHEN, CDR2 SYDVKM. Trimming shortened V by 8 bases and J by 2 bases, and 9 bases separated the two germline ends. CDR3 sequence: CASSYGNTGELFF. The CDR3 coding sequence is TGTGCCAGCTCCTACGGAAACACCGGGGAGCTGTTTTTT. Looking up the rest from reference TRBV28 and TRBJ2-2 gives the full variable domain: DVKVTQSSRYLVKRTGEKVFLECVQDMDHENMFWYRQDPGLGLRLIYFSYDVKMKEKGDIPEGYSVSREKKERFSLILESASTNQTSMYLCASSYGNTGELFFGEGSRLTVL.

On this clone: Other DNA sequences in this specimen translate into the identical CDR3. The chain recombines TRBV7-9 with TRBJ2-3; D is undetermined. The CDR3 extends over 16 amino acids. V lost 1 base and J 2 bases, leaving 13 bases between the germline ends. Germline V gives CDR1 SEHNR, CDR2 FQNEAQ (reference sequence). Here the CDR3 DNA reads TGTGCCAGCAGCTTAGGTCTGGCAGGATCCACAGATACGCAGTATTTT. It is translated as CASSLGLAGSTDTQYF.

This chain uses TRBV4-2 with TRBJ2-7; TRBD2 aligns across 8 bases. Per germline, CDR1 LGHNA and CDR2 YNFKEQ. The ends lost 1 base at V and 0 bases at J; junction bases unmatched: 2. The CDR3 covers 15 residues. In DNA form, the CDR3 reads TGTGCCAGCAGCCAAGTAGCGGGAAGCTCCTACGAGCAGTACTTC. Its protein product is CASSQVAGSSYEQYF.

The chain combines TRBV28 with TRBJ1-2; tentatively, D is TRBD1 (6 bases). The germline V gene has CDR1 MDHEN and CDR2 SYDVKM. Trimming took off 10 bases at V and 4 bases at J, with 25 bases between the two ends. The CDR3 totals 16 residues. The CDR3 nucleotides are TGTGCCATCGATCCAGGACAGCAAACGGGAATCTATGGCTACACCTTC. This sequence encodes CAIDPGQQTGIYGYTF.

The chain combines TRBV18 with TRBJ1-5; 8 nucleotides match TRBD1. Germline V gene sequence: CDR1 KGHSH, CDR2 LQKENI. The CDR3 is 15 amino acids. Trimming removed 3 bases from V and 7 bases from J; junction bases left unmatched: 8. The CDR3 nucleotides read TGTGCCAGCTCACCCGGGACAGGATCTGGGCAGCCCCAGCATTTT. Translation gives CASSPGTGSGQPQHF.

This chain joins TRBV29-1 and TRBJ1-3; D is undetermined. Germline assignment: CDR1 SQVTM and CDR2 ANQGSEA. This CDR3 spans 13 amino acids. V was cut by 7 bases and J by 8 bases, with 18 bases left in between. The CDR3: CSAALRLGDTIYF. The CDR3, as DNA: TGCAGCGCTGCTCTTAGGCTGGGAGACACCATATATTTT. Full variable domain (remainder filled in from reference TRBV29-1 and TRBJ1-3): SAVISQKPSRDICQRGTSLTIQCQVDSQVTMMFWYRQQPGQSLTLIATANQGSEATYESGFVIDKFPISRPNLTFSTLTVSNMSPEDSSIYLCSAALRLGDTIYFGEGSWLTVV.

In DNA, the CDR3 is TGTGCCAGCAGCGTAGGGGGACAGGGCTGGGACGAGCAGTACTTC. Translating it yields CASSVGGQGWDEQYF. V and J are TRBV9 and TRBJ2-5; TRBD1 matches at 9 bases. The end of the DNA is better explained by TRBJ2-7, so the J call may be wrong. CDR1 SGDLS and CDR2 YYNGEE come from the germline V gene. This CDR3 has 15 residues.

J is TRBJ1-1 and V is TRBV30, with no clear D. From germline, CDR1 is GTSNPN and CDR2 SVGIG (reference sequence). The CDR3 contains 12 residues. V was pared by 1 base and J by 0 bases, with 3 bases between. As DNA, the CDR3 is TGTGCCTGGAGTGGAATGAACACTGAAGCTTTCTTT. This translates into CAWSGMNTEAFF.